Described below is a single T cell receptor (beta chain) sequence and its context. Its antigen is still unknown. The source of the sample is a study of spatial heterogeneity in lung cancer. Study background: Alpha-chain sequences were consistently detected in smaller numbers than beta-chain sequences. Study-wide points: How many expanded intratumoral alpha and beta TCRs were present tracked the tumor mutation count, which was a count of nonsynonymous mutations.

The study tagged each TCR cDNA molecule with a unique molecular identifier. TCRdb reanalysed the 5' RACE reads using MiXCR and keeps one entry per CDR3 protein. The table shows about 10,000 distinct CDR3 sequences, with around 10% occurring only once. Trimming took 2 bases from V and 5 from J, leaving 4 bases between them. This CDR3 has 12 amino acids. The germline CDR1 and CDR2 sequences are MDHEN and SYDVKM. Time point specified: sample taken at primary tumor resection. Sequenced material: lung tumor tissue, taken at surgery. The chain combines TRBV28 with TRBJ1-5; D unresolved. The clonotype was recovered from a female donor with early-stage non-small cell lung cancer. The CDR3 nucleotides read TGTGCCAGCAGTTTAGCCTATCAGCCCCAGCATTTT. Protein: CASSLAYQPQHF.